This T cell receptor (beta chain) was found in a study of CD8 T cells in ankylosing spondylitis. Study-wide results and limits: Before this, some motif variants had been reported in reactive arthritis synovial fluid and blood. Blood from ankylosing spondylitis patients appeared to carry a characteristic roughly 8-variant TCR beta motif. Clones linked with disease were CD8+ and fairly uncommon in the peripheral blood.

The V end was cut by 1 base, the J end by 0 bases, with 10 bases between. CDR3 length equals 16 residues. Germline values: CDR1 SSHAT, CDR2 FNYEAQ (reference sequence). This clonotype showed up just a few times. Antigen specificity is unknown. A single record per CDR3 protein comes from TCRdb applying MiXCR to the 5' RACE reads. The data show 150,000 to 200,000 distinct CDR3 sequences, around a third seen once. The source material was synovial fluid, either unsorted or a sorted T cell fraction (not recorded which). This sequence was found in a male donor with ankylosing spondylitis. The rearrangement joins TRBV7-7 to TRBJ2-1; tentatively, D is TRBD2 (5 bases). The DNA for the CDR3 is TGTGCCAGCAGCTTAGGGCCGGGGAGCTCCTACAATGAGCAGTTCTTC. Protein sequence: CASSLGPGSSYNEQFF.